The 2 T cell receptor beta chains below were found in one sample sequenced in a study of a mutant IDH1 vaccine in newly diagnosed glioma. As for time point: week 47, end of study. Vaccination comprised doses that each held 300 ug of mutant IDH1 20-mer peptide, plus topical imiquimod. These receptors have no identified antigens. Assay used: immunoSEQ multiplex PCR; TCRdb lists only in-frame clones, some missing. The sample lists 60,000 to 65,000 clones; roughly 87% were seen once. The sequencing here drew on PBMCs, taken from a glioma patient whose treatment included an IDH1 peptide vaccine. The origin of the receptors is a man aged 25-45 years with glioma.

The gene calls are TRBV7-2 and TRBJ1-6; D remains unclear. V was cut by 5 bases and J by 9 bases, with 17 bases left in between. The CDR3 has 15 residues. CDR1 and CDR2 from the germline V gene are SGHTA and FQGNSA. Written as DNA, the CDR3 is TGTGCCAGCAGCGACATGGGGTCCCATGGTTCACCCCTCCACTTT. It codes for CASSDMGSHGSPLHF.

This chain connects TRBV18 to TRBJ2-3; no firm D call. CDR3 size: 13 residues. From germline, CDR1 is KGHSH and CDR2 LQKENI. V was cut by 0 bases and J by 2 bases, with 3 bases left in between. The CDR3 is CASSPPITDTQYF. The CDR3 DNA is TGTGCCAGCTCACCACCGATCACAGATACGCAGTATTTT.